This T cell receptor beta chain was captured in a study of radiotherapy plus CTLA-4 blockade in lung cancer. Study context: Across the patients, objective responses occurred in approximately 18%, and disease control in approximately 30%. General study findings and limits: Some TCR clones had been derived from tumors. These clones expanded in peripheral blood after radiotherapy plus ipilimumab.

Details on this clone: Its antigen remains unidentified.

Assay used: immunoSEQ multiplex PCR; TCRdb lists only in-frame clones, some missing. The sample holds 62,000 or so clones, 79% seen once. The CDR3 extends over 13 amino acids. Germline values: CDR1 MNHEY, CDR2 SMNVEV (reference sequence). V was clipped by 4 bases and J by 4 bases, with 10 bases between them. It was focal radiation plus CTLA-4 blockade with ipilimumab that patients with chemo-refractory metastatic non-small-cell lung cancer received. J is TRBJ2-5 and V is TRBV27; weak D call: TRBD2 (6 bases). Sequenced material: peripheral blood, taken from a patient treated with radiotherapy plus ipilimumab. The receptor comes from a human donor with non-small cell lung cancer who had a complete response to radiotherapy plus ipilimumab. CDR3 in DNA: TGTGCCAGCAGTTGGGGAGGAGGAGAGACCCAGTACTTC. As protein: CASSWGGGETQYF.